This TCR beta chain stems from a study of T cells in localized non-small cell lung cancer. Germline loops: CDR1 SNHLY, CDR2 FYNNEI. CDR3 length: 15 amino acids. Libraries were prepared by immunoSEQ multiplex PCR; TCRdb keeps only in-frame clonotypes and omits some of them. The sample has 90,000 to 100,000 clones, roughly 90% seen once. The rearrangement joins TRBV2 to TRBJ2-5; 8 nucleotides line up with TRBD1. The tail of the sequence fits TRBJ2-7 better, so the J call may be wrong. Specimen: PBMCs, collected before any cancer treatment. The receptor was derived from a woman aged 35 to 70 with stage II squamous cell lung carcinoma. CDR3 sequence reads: CASSDLSGGFYEQYF. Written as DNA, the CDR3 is TGTGCCAGCAGTGACCTTTCAGGGGGCTTTTACGAGCAGTACTTC.